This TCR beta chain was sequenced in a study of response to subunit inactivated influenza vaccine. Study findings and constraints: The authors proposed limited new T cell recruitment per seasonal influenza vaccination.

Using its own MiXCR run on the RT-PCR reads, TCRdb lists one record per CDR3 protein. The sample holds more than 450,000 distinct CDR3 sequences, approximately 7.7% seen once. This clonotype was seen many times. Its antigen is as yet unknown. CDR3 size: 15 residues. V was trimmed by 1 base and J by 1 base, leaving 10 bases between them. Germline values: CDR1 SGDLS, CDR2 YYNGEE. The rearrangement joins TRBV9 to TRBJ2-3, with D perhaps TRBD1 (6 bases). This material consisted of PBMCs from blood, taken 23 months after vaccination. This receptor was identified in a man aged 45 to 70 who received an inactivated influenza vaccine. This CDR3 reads CASSVRDTGTDTQYF. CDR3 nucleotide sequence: TGTGCCAGCAGCGTAAGGGACACCGGCACAGATACGCAGTATTTT.